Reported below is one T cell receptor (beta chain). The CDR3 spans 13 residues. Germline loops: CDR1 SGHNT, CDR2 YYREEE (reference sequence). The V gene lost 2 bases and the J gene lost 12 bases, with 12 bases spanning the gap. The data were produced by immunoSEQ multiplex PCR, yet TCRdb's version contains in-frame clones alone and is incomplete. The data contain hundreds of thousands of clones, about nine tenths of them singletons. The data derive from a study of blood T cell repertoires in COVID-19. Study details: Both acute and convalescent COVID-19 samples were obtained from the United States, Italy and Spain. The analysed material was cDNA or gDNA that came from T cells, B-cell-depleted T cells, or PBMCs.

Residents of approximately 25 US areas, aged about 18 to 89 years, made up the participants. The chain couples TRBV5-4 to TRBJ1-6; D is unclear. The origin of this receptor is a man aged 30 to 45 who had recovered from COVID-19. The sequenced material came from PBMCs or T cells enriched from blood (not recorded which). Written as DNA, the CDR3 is TGTGCCAGCAGCTTTGAGGGTAATCGACCCCTCCACTTT. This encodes CASSFEGNRPLHF.